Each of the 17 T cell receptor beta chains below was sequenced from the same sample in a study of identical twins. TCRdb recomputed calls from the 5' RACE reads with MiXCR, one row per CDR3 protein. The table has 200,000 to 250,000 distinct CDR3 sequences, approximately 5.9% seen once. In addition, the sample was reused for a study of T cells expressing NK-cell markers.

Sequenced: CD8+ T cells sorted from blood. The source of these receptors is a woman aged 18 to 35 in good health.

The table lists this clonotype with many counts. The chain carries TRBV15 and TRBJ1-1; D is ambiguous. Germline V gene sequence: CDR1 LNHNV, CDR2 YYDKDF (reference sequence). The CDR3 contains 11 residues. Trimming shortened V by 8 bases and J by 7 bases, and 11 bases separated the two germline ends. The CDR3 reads CATGLANEAFF. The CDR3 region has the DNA TGTGCCACCGGTCTGGCAAATGAAGCTTTCTTT.

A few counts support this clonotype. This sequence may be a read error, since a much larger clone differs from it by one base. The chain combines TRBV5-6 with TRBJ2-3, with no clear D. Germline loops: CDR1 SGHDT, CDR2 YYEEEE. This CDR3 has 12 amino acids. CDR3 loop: CSSSLETDTQYF. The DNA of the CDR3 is TGTTCCAGCAGCTTGGAGACAGATACGCAGTATTTT.

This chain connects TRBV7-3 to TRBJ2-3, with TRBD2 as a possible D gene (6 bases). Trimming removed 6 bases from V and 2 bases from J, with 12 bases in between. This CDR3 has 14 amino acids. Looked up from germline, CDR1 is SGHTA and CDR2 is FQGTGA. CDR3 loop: CASSPGLNTDTQYF. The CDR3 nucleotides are TGTGCCAGCAGTCCGGGACTGAACACAGATACGCAGTATTTT.

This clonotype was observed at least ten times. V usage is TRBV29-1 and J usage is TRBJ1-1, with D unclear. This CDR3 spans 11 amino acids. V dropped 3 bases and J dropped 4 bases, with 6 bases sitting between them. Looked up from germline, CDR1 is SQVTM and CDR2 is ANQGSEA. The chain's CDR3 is CSVDSGTEAFF. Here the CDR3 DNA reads TGCAGCGTTGATTCGGGCACTGAAGCTTTCTTT.

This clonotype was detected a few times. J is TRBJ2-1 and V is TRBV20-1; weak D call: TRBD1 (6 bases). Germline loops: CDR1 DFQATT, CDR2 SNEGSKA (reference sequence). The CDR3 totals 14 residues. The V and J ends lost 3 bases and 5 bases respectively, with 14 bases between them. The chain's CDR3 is CSASWGQVNNEQFF. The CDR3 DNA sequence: TGCAGTGCTAGCTGGGGGCAGGTGAACAATGAGCAGTTCTTC.

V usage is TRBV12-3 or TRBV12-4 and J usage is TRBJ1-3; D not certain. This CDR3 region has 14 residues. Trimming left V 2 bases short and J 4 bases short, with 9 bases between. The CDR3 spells CASSLSGLGNTIYF. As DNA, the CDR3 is TGTGCCAGCAGTTTAAGTGGGCTCGGAAACACCATATATTTT.

The CDR3 region is CASSTWGGEQFF. CDR3 nucleotides: TGTGCCAGCAGTACGTGGGGGGGTGAGCAGTTCTTC. The chain combines TRBV6-5 with TRBJ2-1; TRBD2 aligns across 7 bases. This CDR3 is 12 amino acids long. Germline CDR1 reads MNHEY; CDR2 reads SVGAGI. Trimming cost V 5 bases and J 9 bases; bases outside gene matches: 4.

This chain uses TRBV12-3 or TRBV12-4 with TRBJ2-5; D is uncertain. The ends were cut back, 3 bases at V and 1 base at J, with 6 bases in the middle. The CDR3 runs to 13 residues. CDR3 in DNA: TGTGCCAGCAGTTTGCCCCTCCAAGAGACCCAGTACTTC. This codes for CASSLPLQETQYF.

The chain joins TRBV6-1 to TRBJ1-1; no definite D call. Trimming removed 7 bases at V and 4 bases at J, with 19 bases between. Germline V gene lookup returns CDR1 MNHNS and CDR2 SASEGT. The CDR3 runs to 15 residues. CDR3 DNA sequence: TGTGCCAGCATCAACATCCCGGGTGGGGTCACTGAAGCTTTCTTT. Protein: CASINIPGGVTEAFF.

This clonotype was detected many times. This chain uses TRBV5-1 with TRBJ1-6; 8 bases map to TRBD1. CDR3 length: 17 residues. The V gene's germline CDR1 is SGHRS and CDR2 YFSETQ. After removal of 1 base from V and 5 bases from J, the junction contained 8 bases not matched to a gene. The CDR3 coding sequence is TGCGCCAGCAGCTTGTCTTTCAGGGGGCAAGATAATTCACCCCTCCACTTT. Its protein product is CASSLSFRGQDNSPLHF.

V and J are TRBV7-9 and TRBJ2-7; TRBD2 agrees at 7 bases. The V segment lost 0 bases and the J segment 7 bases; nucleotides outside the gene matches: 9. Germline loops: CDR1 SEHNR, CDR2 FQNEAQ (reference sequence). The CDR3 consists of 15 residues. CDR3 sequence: CASSLAQGGIREQYF. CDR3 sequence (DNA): TGTGCCAGCAGCTTAGCGCAGGGAGGGATTCGGGAGCAGTACTTC.

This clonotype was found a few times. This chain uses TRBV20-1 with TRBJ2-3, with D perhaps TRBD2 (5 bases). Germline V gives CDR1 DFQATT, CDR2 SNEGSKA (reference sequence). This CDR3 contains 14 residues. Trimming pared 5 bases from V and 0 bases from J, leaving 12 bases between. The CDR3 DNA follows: TGCAGTGCTGCCCCCCGGGGAAGCACAGATACGCAGTATTTT. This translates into CSAAPRGSTDTQYF.

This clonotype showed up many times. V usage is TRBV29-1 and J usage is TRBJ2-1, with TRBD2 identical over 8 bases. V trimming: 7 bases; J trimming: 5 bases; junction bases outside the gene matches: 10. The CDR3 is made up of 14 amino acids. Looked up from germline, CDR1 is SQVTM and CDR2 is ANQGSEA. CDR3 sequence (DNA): TGCAGCGCCCCCCCGCCAGCGGGAGACAATGAGCAGTTCTTC. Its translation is CSAPPPAGDNEQFF.

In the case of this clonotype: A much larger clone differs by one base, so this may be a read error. This CDR3 is CASSLEEARRADTQYF. The CDR3, as DNA: TGCGCCAGCAGCTTGGAAGAGGCCAGACGCGCAGATACGCAGTATTTT. V is TRBV5-1 and J is TRBJ2-3; no definite D call. This CDR3 has 16 residues. Trimming pared 0 bases from V and 4 bases from J, leaving 15 bases between. Germline CDR1 SGHRS, CDR2 YFSETQ.

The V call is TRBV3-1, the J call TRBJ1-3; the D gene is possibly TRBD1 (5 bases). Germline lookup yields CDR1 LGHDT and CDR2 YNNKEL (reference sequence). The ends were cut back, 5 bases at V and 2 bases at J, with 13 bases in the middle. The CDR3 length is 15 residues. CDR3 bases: TGTGCCAGCAGCGAGCGCGACAGAACTGGAAACACCATATATTTT. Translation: CASSERDRTGNTIYF.

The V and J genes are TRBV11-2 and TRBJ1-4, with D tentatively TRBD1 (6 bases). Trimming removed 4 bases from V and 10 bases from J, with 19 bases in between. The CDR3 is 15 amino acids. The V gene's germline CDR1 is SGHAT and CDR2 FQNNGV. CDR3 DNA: TGTGCCAGCAGCTCCCCCTTGGGAGTGGACAGAAAACTGTTTTTT. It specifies CASSSPLGVDRKLFF.

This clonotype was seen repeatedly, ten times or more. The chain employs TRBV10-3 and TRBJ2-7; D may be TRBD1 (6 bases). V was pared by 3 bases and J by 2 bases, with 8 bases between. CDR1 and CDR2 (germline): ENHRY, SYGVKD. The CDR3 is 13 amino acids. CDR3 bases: TGTGCCATCAGTGAAACAGGGACCTACGAGCAGTACTTC. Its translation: CAISETGTYEQYF.